The 17 T cell receptor beta chains presented below share a single source sample, sequenced in a study of blood T cell repertoires in COVID-19. Generated by immunoSEQ multiplex PCR, the TCRdb table keeps only in-frame clones and is missing some. The table has over 55,000 clones, around 82% seen once. The specimen was peripheral blood. The receptors originated from a man older than 75 with COVID-19, enrolled during active disease.

The chain links TRBV7-2 to TRBJ1-5; 9 bases line up with TRBD1. The CDR3 contains 15 residues. The germline gives CDR1 SGHTA, CDR2 FQGNSA. V was pared by 1 base and J by 7 bases, with 5 bases of the junction left unmatched. The CDR3 coding sequence is TGTGCCAGCAGCTTAGTTGGACAGGGGCCCCAGCCCCAGCATTTT. Protein: CASSLVGQGPQPQHF.

The chain links TRBV4-1 to TRBJ1-1, with D possibly TRBD1 on 5 matching bases. Deletions cut 0 bases from V and 5 bases from J, with 19 bases between. Looked up from germline, CDR1 is MGHRA and CDR2 is YSYEKL. This CDR3 comprises 17 residues. The DNA of the CDR3 is TGCGCCAGCAGCCAAGATAGGGTGGGCAGGGAAGGGACTGAAGCTTTCTTT. Translated: CASSQDRVGREGTEAFF.

The chain uses TRBV7-7 and TRBJ1-1; unclear D gene. CDR1 and CDR2 (germline): SSHAT, FNYEAQ (reference sequence). There are 13 residues in the CDR3. With 4 bases removed from V and 1 base from J, the gap between germline ends came to 7 bases. CDR3 region: CASSSEPNTEAFF. The DNA for the CDR3 is TGTGCCAGCAGCTCAGAACCGAACACTGAAGCTTTCTTT.

The CDR3 reads CASSRQGANYGYTF. In nucleotides, the CDR3 is TGCGCCAGCAGCCGACAGGGAGCTAACTATGGCTACACCTTC. The chain recombines TRBV4-3 with TRBJ1-2, with 7 bases identical to TRBD1. The CDR3 extends over 14 amino acids. Germline CDR1 reads LGHNA; CDR2 reads YSLEER. Losses at the gene ends were 4 bases for V and 0 bases for J; bases not matched to a gene: 2.

The J gene is TRBJ2-2, the V gene TRBV3-1 (or the pseudogene TRBV3-2), with D possibly being TRBD2 (7 bases). CDR3 length: 15 residues. Per germline, CDR1 LGHDT and CDR2 YNNKEL (reference sequence). V lost 8 bases and J lost 6, with 19 bases in between. DNA of the CDR3: TGTGCCAGCTCTCCAACGGGGGGCTGGGCCGGGGAGCTGTTTTTT. Translation gives CASSPTGGWAGELFF.

The chain recombines TRBV18 with TRBJ2-1; no definite D call. Germline CDR1 reads KGHSH; CDR2 reads LQKENI. V dropped 8 bases and J dropped 8 bases, with 10 bases sitting between them. There are 11 residues in the CDR3. CDR3 coding DNA: TGTGCCAGCCCGACTGCGGATGAGCAGTTCTTC. It yields the protein CASPTADEQFF.

This clone appeared a single time. The chain uses TRBV29-1 and TRBJ1-1, with 10 bases matching TRBD1. V dropped 5 bases and J dropped 1; count of bases not matched to a gene: 4. This CDR3 is 14 amino acids long. Germline V gives CDR1 SQVTM, CDR2 ANQGSEA. The CDR3 here is CSVPTGGTNTEAFF. CDR3 sequence (DNA): TGCAGCGTTCCGACAGGGGGCACGAACACTGAAGCTTTCTTT.

The chain has TRBV6-2 or TRBV6-3 and TRBJ2-3; D call uncertain. Germline-derived CDR1 and CDR2 are MNHEY and SVGEGT. The CDR3 has 17 residues. Trimming stripped 0 bases from V and 6 bases from J, with 19 bases between. DNA of the CDR3: TGTGCCAGCAGTTACTCCACGGATCCGGAAGGAGTGGATACGCAGTATTTT. Amino acids: CASSYSTDPEGVDTQYF.

The chain joins TRBV11-2 to TRBJ1-1, with D perhaps TRBD1 (5 bases). The ends were cut back, 7 bases at V and 1 base at J, with 10 bases in the middle. The CDR3 length is 13 residues. Germline V CDR1 and CDR2: SGHAT, FQNNGV. The CDR3 loop reads CASKSDKNTEAFF. The CDR3 nucleotides read TGTGCCAGCAAGTCGGACAAGAACACTGAAGCTTTCTTT.

The table lists this clone with a few counts. The rearrangement uses TRBV4-1 and TRBJ1-1; the match to TRBD1 covers 12 bases. This CDR3 contains 16 residues. V trimming: 4 bases; J trimming: 5 bases; junction bases outside the gene matches: 8. The V gene's germline CDR1 is MGHRA and CDR2 YSYEKL. DNA of the CDR3: TGCGCCAGCAGCCCCTCGGGACAGGGGGCGCGGACTGAAGCTTTCTTT. As protein: CASSPSGQGARTEAFF.

This clone was found a few times. This rearrangement joins TRBV6-2 or TRBV6-3 to TRBJ2-5; 8 nucleotides align to TRBD2. This CDR3 comprises 14 residues. After removal of 5 bases from V and 1 base from J, the junction contained 3 bases not matched to a gene. Per germline, CDR1 MNHEY and CDR2 SVGEGT. CDR3 nucleotides: TGTGCCAGCAGTATAGCGGGAAGCCAAGAGACCCAGTACTTC. This translates into CASSIAGSQETQYF.

The gene calls are TRBV7-9 and TRBJ2-2; the D gene is possibly TRBD2 (6 bases). Germline V CDR1 and CDR2: SEHNR, FQNEAQ (reference sequence). Trimming removed 10 bases at V and 2 bases at J, with 20 bases between. CDR3 length: 16 amino acids. The CDR3 bases are TGTGCCAAATCCAAGTTGGTTAGCGGTAACACCGGGGAGCTGTTTTTT. This translates into CAKSKLVSGNTGELFF.

The rearrangement links TRBV5-4 to TRBJ2-3; possibly TRBD2 for D (5 bases). V was cut by 5 bases and J by 0 bases, with 16 bases left in between. Germline V gene data show CDR1 as SGHNT and CDR2 as YYREEE (reference sequence). The CDR3 extends over 16 amino acids. The CDR3 coding sequence is TGTGCCAGCAGGGGGTCTAGGGCGGGTAGCACAGATACGCAGTATTTT. It specifies CASRGSRAGSTDTQYF.

In its sample, this clone was seen once. The V call is TRBV12-3 or TRBV12-4, the J call TRBJ1-1; TRBD1 matches 8 bases. V shed 3 bases and J 7 bases; nucleotides not matched to a gene: 4. This CDR3 is built from 13 residues. CDR3 nucleotide sequence: TGTGCCAGCAGTTTGATTGGACAGGGTGAAGCTTTCTTT. The encoded protein is CASSLIGQGEAFF.

The chain combines TRBV7-3 with TRBJ1-1; perhaps TRBD1 as D (6 bases). V was pared by 3 bases and J by 5 bases, with 13 bases between. Germline assignment: CDR1 SGHTA and CDR2 FQGTGA. This CDR3 has 14 residues. The CDR3 DNA reads TGTGCCAGCAGCTTCAACAGGGTAGGGACTGAAGCTTTCTTT. This translates into CASSFNRVGTEAFF.

The J gene is TRBJ2-7, the V gene TRBV30, with TRBD1 matching over 9 bases. The CDR3 sequence is 14 residues long. Losses at the gene ends were 0 bases for V and 3 bases for J; bases not matched to a gene: 3. CDR1 and CDR2 (germline): GTSNPN, SVGIG (reference sequence). CDR3 amino acids: CAWSVTGGVYEQYF. Written as DNA, the CDR3 is TGTGCCTGGAGTGTTACAGGGGGCGTCTACGAGCAGTACTTC.

The rearrangement links TRBV6-5 to TRBJ1-3; D may be TRBD1 (5 bases). In germline, CDR1 is MNHEY, CDR2 SVGAGI. The ends were cut back, 4 bases at V and 6 bases at J, with 13 bases in the middle. The CDR3 loop spans 14 amino acids. The CDR3 sequence: CASSLIRAANTIYF. CDR3 nucleotides: TGTGCCAGCAGTTTAATCAGGGCTGCAAACACCATATATTTT.